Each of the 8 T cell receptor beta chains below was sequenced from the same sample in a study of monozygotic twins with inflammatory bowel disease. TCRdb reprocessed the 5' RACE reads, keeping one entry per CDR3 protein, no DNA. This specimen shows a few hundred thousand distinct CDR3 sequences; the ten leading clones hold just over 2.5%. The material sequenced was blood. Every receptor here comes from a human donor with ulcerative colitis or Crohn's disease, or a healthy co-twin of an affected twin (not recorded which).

The chain's CDR3 is CASRGPGTSGGLGYNEQFF. The V and J genes are TRBV28 and TRBJ2-1; there is no DNA to check the TCRdb D call of TRBD2. The CDR3 extends over 19 amino acids. CDR1 is MDHEN, CDR2 SYDVKM, per germline. The full variable domain, its missing parts supplied by reference TRBV28 and TRBJ2-1, is DVKVTQSSRYLVKRTGEKVFLECVQDMDHENMFWYRQDPGLGLRLIYFSYDVKMKEKGDIPEGYSVSREKKERFSLILESASTNQTSMYLCASRGPGTSGGLGYNEQFFGPGTRLTVL.

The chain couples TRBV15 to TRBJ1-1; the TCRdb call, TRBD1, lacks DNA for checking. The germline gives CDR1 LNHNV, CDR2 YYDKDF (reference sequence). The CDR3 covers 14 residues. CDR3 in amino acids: CATSRDGGLTEAFF.

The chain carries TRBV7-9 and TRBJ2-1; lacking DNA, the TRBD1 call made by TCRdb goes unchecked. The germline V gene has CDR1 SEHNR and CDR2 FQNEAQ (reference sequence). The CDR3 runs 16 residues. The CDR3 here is CASSPSRVGAYNEQFF. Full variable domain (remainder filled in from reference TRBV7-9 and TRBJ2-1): DTGVSQNPRHKITKRGQNVTFRCDPISEHNRLYWYRQTLGQGPEFLTYFQNEAQLEKSRLLSDRFSAERPKGSFSTLEIQRTEQGDSAMYLCASSPSRVGAYNEQFFGPGTRLTVL.

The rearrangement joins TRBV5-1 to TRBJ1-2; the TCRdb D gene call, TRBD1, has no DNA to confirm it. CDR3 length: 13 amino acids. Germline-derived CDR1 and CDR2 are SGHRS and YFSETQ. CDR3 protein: CASSTGTTYGYTF.

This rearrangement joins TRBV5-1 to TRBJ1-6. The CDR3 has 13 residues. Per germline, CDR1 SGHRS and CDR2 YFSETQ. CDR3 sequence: CASSLYQTSPLHF. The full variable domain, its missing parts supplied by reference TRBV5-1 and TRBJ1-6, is KAGVTQTPRYLIKTRGQQVTLSCSPISGHRSVSWYQQTPGQGLQFLFEYFSETQRNKGNFPGRFSGRQFSNSRSEMNVSTLELGDSALYLCASSLYQTSPLHFGNGTRLTVT.

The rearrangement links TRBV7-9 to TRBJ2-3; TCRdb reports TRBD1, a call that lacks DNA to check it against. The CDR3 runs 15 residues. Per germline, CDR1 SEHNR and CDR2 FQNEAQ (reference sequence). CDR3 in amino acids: CASSYTGDSTDTQYF.

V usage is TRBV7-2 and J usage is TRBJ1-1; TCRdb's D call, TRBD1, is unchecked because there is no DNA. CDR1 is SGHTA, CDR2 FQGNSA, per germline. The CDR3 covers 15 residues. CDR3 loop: CASSPGPAQYTEAFF.

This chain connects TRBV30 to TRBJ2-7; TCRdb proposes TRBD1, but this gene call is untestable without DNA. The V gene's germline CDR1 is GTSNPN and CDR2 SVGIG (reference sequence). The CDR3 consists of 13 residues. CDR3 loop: CAWARDTLSEQYF.